This section outlines one T cell receptor beta chain sequence together with its context. This clone was counted a few times. The antigen it binds to is not known. There are no base qualities to consult, and no much larger clone falls within one base. Trimming takes 3 bases from V and 6 bases from J, and the germline ends sit 18 bases apart. Its CDR3 holds 15 amino acids, cysteine through phenylalanine. The read is trimmed to its CDR3 DNA, 45 bases read in frame from base 1. The germline V gene encodes CDR1 MNHNS and CDR2 SASEGT. The data originate from a study of cytomegalovirus exposure and HLA in healthy donors (dated by TCRdb to the late 2010s). About the study as a whole: An earlier analysis of approximately 590 of the donors reported 250 to 300 Gb of sequence data and approximately 110 million unique TCR beta sequences from 190 million or so T cells. Roughly 300 gigabases of sequencing data and tens of millions of unique TCR sequences were included in an early release covering roughly 600 HLA-typed donors. Of the approximately 400 genotyped donors, about 80% fell in the genetic ancestry cluster associated with self-reported Caucasian donors. The study was designed to test whether signatures of past pathogen exposure could be identified by cataloging public T cell receptors. The T cell repertoires of some 670 subjects were profiled by immunosequencing and related to cytomegalovirus serostatus. Besides the first cohort of roughly 700 subjects, a separate validation cohort made up of roughly 120 different subjects was used. The study combined high-throughput TCR immunosequencing, statistical association of individual TCRs with disease status, and machine learning to predict cytomegalovirus infection status. A later analysis re-examined previously published TCR beta repertoires from roughly 650 donors and added high-resolution HLA genotyping to investigate patterns of TCR occurrence. Rather than using new phenotypic data, the later analysis identified candidate immune exposures from TCR beta sequences and from how often those sequences occurred across donors. An earlier analysis of 587 of the donors used high-throughput TCR beta sequencing to judge whether each TCR beta V gene segment behaved as functional or pseudogenic. Donor age, sex, ethnicity and CMV serostatus were collected together with the repertoire data. Genome-wide SNP genotypes for about three fifths of the 666 donors were used in a later genetic analysis, which treated that subset as a discovery cohort. Every discovery cohort repertoire had been produced on one sequencing platform. HLA typing included class I and class II loci at four-digit resolution. The number of typed donors differed by locus: roughly 629-630 for A, B, C, DRB1 and DQB1; 522 for DQA1; some 590 for DPA1; and approximately 450 for DPB1. Roughly 5 DR-DQ haplotypes were handled as single units for association and clustering, since linkage in the cohort was strong. Among some 400 genotyped donors of the cohort, an average of around 250,000 unique TCR beta nucleotide sequences was sequenced per donor, of which about 19% were non-productive.

What the study reported, not specific to this receptor: A further reported finding was that TCR beta sequences accurately predicted the HLA-A and HLA-B alleles for most subjects in the first cohort. In both the original and validation cohorts, the classifier was reported to diagnose cytomegalovirus status with high specificity and sensitivity. Three of the identified cytomegalovirus-associated TCR beta chains were confirmed in vitro to be specific for cytomegalovirus antigens. When HLA alleles, especially DR and DQ, strongly co-occurred, TCR associations were difficult to assign to individual alleles. The cohort was sequenced for TCR beta chains only, and without alpha or paired-chain data the features that could be detected were limited. Some IMGT-functional V segments, including TRBV6-2 and TRBV6-3, could not be told apart with the 87-base-pair reads, so those segments were excluded. Across donors, most TCR sequences were observed very rarely, whereas some public TCRs were present in many individuals. The study listed 150 to 200 TCR beta chains as associated with cytomegalovirus. An earlier analysis of approximately 530 of the donors showed that most TCR beta V segments appeared in productive rearrangements either about 87% or about 30% of the time, which broadly matched IMGT annotations. Linkage disequilibrium might explain the correlated functional status among segregating V segments, but an unknown experimental factor could not be ruled out. A later genetic analysis reported fewer N-insertions in productive TCRs among donors in an Asian-associated ancestry cluster than the roughly 620-donor mean. In a later analysis, HLA-associated TCR beta chains were found to be more clonally expanded and to have lower generation probabilities than equally common non-associated chains. In a later analysis, the rate of TCR association differed among HLA loci, with DRB1 alleles having the most associated TCRs and HLA-C alleles having the fewest. Because counts were too low, seventeen rarely observed V segments, including chromosome 9 orphons, were left out of the earlier analysis of over 550 of the donors. Most CMV-associated TCR beta chains appeared to be HLA-restricted in a later analysis, and the HLA associations seemed to be driven largely by CMV exposure. Because HLA typing was missing for some donors at each locus, association tests included only the typed subset. A group of highly shared sequence variants was considered likely to be a technical artifact of the sequencing pipeline. The authors suggested that the approach could potentially be extended to other disease states and immunological phenotypes. At a false discovery rate of 0.05, a later analysis linked about 17,000 TCR beta sequences to specific HLA alleles. For the cohort, immune exposure information was limited to CMV serostatus. Several of the top co-occurrence clusters appeared to be linked to parvovirus B19, influenza, CMV and Epstein-Barr virus, according to a later analysis. Roughly uniform sequencing depth across donors was assumed in presence/absence analyses, although this assumption may not hold. A later genetic analysis associated a missense DCLRE1C variant with V-gene and J-gene trimming of TCR beta chains, and an independent cohort replicated the association.

The cohort was made up of around 720 healthy bone marrow donors. All cohort members were sampled while nominally healthy, although unrecorded immune exposures were likely present. The donor was CMV seropositive and was included in the group of 289 seropositive cohort members. A peripheral blood sample was provided by each donor, and peripheral blood mononuclear cells were used for TCR beta sequencing. Genomic DNA extraction from the blood cell samples was performed with the Qiagen DNeasy Blood Extraction Kit. The library was produced with the immunoSEQ multiplex PCR assay. The multiplex PCR relied on a mix of 60 forward primers for TCR Vbeta segments and 13 reverse primers for TCR Jbeta segments. A multiplex PCR assay on genomic DNA amplified the CDR3 region of rearranged TCR beta genes. The amplified TCR beta libraries were sequenced on the Illumina HiSeq System as 87-base-pair reads. The study's processing was this. A later analysis tallied 75 million to 85 million unique TCR beta chains across the 700 or so repertoires, and around 12 million of those chains were shared by two or more donors. To remove PCR and sequencing errors, raw reads were error-corrected and collapsed into unique sequences using a nearest-neighbor algorithm that merged closely related sequences. V, D and J gene segments were assigned by aligning CDR3 sequences to IMGT reference sequences. For a sequence to be retained, a match of at least six nucleotides to both a V gene segment and a J gene segment was required. Rearrangements were classified as productive when the CDR3 lacked stop codons and remained in frame with V and J, and all other rearrangements were classified as non-productive. Following IMGT convention, CDR3 was defined as the stretch from the second conserved V-encoded cysteine to the conserved J-encoded phenylalanine. In an earlier analysis of roughly 610 of the donors, sequences lacking an unambiguous match to a single V gene segment were excluded. An earlier analysis of around 600 of the donors classified V segments as functional when productive rearrangements were above 56.7% and as segregating when the standard deviation between donors was above 5%. A statistical classification framework was built for diagnosing cytomegalovirus status from the catalog of TCR beta chain sequences. In a later analysis, V and J genes were assigned by comparing TCR nucleotide sequences against IMGT/GENE-DB human TR gene sequences. A later analysis assigned CDR3 sequences and most-parsimonious VDJ recombination scenarios with the TCRdist pipeline. In a later analysis, each TCR beta chain was defined by its CDR3 amino acid sequence together with its V-gene family, and reads lacking a unique V-gene family were excluded. To address suspected cross-contamination and a sequencing artifact, a later analysis removed several hundred highly shared, low-generation-probability nucleotide sequences. In a later analysis, a clonal expansion index was calculated for each public chain from normalized within-repertoire ranks of inferred template counts. In a later analysis, generation probabilities were computed using a VDJ recombination model fitted to out-of-frame rearrangements, and the results were checked against IGoR. In a later analysis, TCR-TCR, TCR-HLA and TCR-CMV co-occurrence was scored with hypergeometric tests, and a repertoire-size bias correction was applied to TCR pairs. In a later analysis, false discovery rates were estimated by permuting HLA or CMV assignments 20 times. A later analysis grouped co-occurring TCRs with DBSCAN, adding TCRdist sequence similarity when clustering within HLA-allele-positive subsets. Repertoires with fewer than 30,000 or more than 120,000 public chains were left out of co-occurrence clustering, as were five repertoires with anomalous nucleotide sharing. The immuneACCESS repertoire file appears here via TCRdb, limited to in-frame rearrangements. These files lack a portion of the clones; in checked studies, under half of the deficit traces to unresolved V genes, and the cause of the others is not known. That table furnishes V, J and clone size, whereas the DNA furnished D and trimming. The sample profile shows about 170,000 clones; less than 90% of them were found once. The ten largest make up under 5% of the sample.

This sequence was found in a woman between 50 and 59 years old in good health and CMV-seropositive. The sequencing input was PBMCs. The rearranged chain carries TRBV6-1 and TRBJ2-7; TRBD2 is perhaps the D gene, given 6 matching bases. The CDR3 reads CASSELAGTIPEQYF. The nucleotides read TGTGCCAGCAGTGAGCTGGCGGGAACTATCCCCGAGCAGTACTTC.